Sequencing of this T cell receptor (beta chain) was carried out in a study of cytomegalovirus exposure and HLA in healthy donors. Regarding the study as a whole: Among TCR beta chains, those listed as cytomegalovirus-associated numbered around 160. Previous analysis showed most TCR beta V segments were productive about 87% or about 30% of the time.

CDR1 is MNHEY and CDR2 is SMNVEV in the germline V gene (reference sequence). The CDR3 consists of 16 residues. The ends lost 3 bases at V and 3 bases at J; junction bases unmatched: 10. Worth noting for this clone: Antigen specificity is unknown.

Amplification used 60 Vbeta primers and 13 Jbeta primers. Generated by immunoSEQ multiplex PCR, the TCRdb table keeps only in-frame clones and is missing some. The sample includes 200,000 to 300,000 clones, around 80% of them seen just once. Material for sequencing was PBMCs. This receptor was taken from a boy aged 5-17 years in good health and CMV-seronegative. This sequence joins TRBV27 and TRBJ2-5; 7 bases match TRBD2. CDR3 sequence: CASSFSSGGTKETQYF. The CDR3 DNA follows: TGTGCCAGCAGTTTCTCTTCCGGCGGGACTAAAGAGACCCAGTACTTC.